The text below deals with one T cell receptor beta chain. No antigen is known for it. Looked up from germline, CDR1 is KGHDR and CDR2 is SFDVKD. The CDR3 covers 15 residues. The sample is drawn from a study of T cells expressing NK-cell markers. The study, taken as a whole, reports: For about six donors, the dominant NKG2C+ clonotypes made up roughly 1.0-7.5% of their CD8+ T cells. Four of the donors also had these clonotypes leading their CD3+CD56-NKG2C+ fraction.

Generation of TCR beta cDNA was performed by 5'RACE template switching incorporating UMIs. TCRdb processed the 5' RACE reads again and assigns one entry to each CDR3 protein, with no DNA. This sample's clone table lists over 200,000 distinct CDR3 sequences. The gene calls are TRBV24-1 and TRBJ2-1. This TCR derives from a man aged 18 to 30 in good health. Source material: blood T cells: a sorted CD56 or NKG2C T cell subset, CD4+ or CD8+ T cells, or bulk PBMC T cells (not recorded which). CDR3 region: CATSEDRSSYNEQFF.